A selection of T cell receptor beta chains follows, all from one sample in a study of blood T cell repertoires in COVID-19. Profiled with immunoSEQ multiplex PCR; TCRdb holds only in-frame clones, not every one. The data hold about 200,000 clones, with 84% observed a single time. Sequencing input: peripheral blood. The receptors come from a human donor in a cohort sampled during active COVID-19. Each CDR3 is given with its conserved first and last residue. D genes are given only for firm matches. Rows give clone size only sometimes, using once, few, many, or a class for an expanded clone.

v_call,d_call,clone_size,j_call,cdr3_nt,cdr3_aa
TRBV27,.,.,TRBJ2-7,TGTGCCAGCAGTTTACAAGGGACACCCGTGGGCTACGAGCAGTACTTC,CASSLQGTPVGYEQYF
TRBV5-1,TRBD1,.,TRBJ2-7,TGCGCCAGCAGCTTGGCCGACAGGGCCTTCGGGGACGAGCAGTACTTC,CASSLADRAFGDEQYF
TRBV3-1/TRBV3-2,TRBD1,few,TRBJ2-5,TGTGCCAGCACTCGAGAGGGGACAGGGGGCTTGATAGAGACCCAGTACTTC,CASTREGTGGLIETQYF
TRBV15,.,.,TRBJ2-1,TGTGCCACCAGCAGCTTACGGAGCTCCTACAATGAGCAGTTCTTC,CATSSLRSSYNEQFF
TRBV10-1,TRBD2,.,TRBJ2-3,TGCGCCAGCAGTGATCTAGCGGGAGGCACAGATACGCAGTATTTT,CASSDLAGGTDTQYF
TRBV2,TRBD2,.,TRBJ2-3,TGTGCCAACCCCAGCGGGAGAAAGACAGATACGCAGTATTTT,CANPSGRKTDTQYF
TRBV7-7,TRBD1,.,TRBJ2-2,TGTGCCAGCAGCTCGACCGGGACAGGGAACACCGGGGAGCTGTTTTTT,CASSSTGTGNTGELFF
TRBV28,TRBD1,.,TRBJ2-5,TGTGCCAGCAGCCGGGGACAGGGGGCCCGAGAGACCCAGTACTTC,CASSRGQGARETQYF
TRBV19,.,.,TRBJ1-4,TGTGCCAGTAGTATACTCGGAACTAATGAAAAACTGTTTTTT,CASSILGTNEKLFF
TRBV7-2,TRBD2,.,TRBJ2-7,TGTGCCAGCAGCACCCGGGGACTAGCGGGAGGGAGCGAGCAGTACTTC,CASSTRGLAGGSEQYF
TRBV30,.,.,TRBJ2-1,TGTGCCTGGAGTGTGGGCCCCACTAGACCTAGGGGGAATGAGCAGTTCTTC,CAWSVGPTRPRGNEQFF